Each of the 26 T cell receptor beta chains below was sequenced from the same sample in a study of cytomegalovirus exposure and HLA in healthy donors. Primers included in the PCR were 60 Vbeta and 13 Jbeta primers. Sequencing was performed with immunoSEQ multiplex PCR; in TCRdb, only in-frame clones are kept and a portion is missing. The data contain approximately 110,000 clones, 15% to 17% of them singletons. Sequencing was carried out using PBMCs. The source is a woman under 30 in good health and CMV-seronegative.

The genes are TRBV5-4 and TRBJ2-2; D is perhaps TRBD1 (5 bases). This CDR3 has 14 residues. The germline V and J ends were trimmed by 1 base and 5 bases, with 9 bases remaining between them. CDR1 and CDR2 (germline): SGHNT, YYREEE (reference sequence). For the CDR3, the DNA is TGTGCCAGCAGCTTGCAGGGCAGGACCGGGGAGCTGTTTTTT. This translates into CASSLQGRTGELFF.

This clone was counted a few times. This chain uses TRBV7-8 with TRBJ2-7, with D maybe TRBD2 (5 bases). The CDR3 loop spans 13 amino acids. V was trimmed by 1 base and J by 6 bases, leaving 10 bases between them. Germline V CDR1 and CDR2: SGHVS, FQNEAQ. CDR3 coding DNA: TGTGCCAGCAGCTTAGTTGGTGGGAGCGAGCAGTACTTC. As protein: CASSLVGGSEQYF.

The chain is built from TRBV20-1 and TRBJ1-2; tentative D call: TRBD1 (6 bases). Looked up from germline, CDR1 is DFQATT and CDR2 is SNEGSKA (reference sequence). V was trimmed by 6 bases and J by 1 base, leaving 6 bases between them. The CDR3 consists of 11 residues. The CDR3 sequence: CSADSNYGYTF. CDR3 sequence (DNA): TGCAGTGCGGACAGTAACTATGGCTACACCTTC.

The genes are TRBV11-2 and TRBJ1-4; maybe TRBD1 (6 bases). CDR1 and CDR2 (germline): SGHAT, FQNNGV. V was clipped by 1 base and J by 5 bases, with 11 bases between them. The CDR3 has 15 residues. CDR3 sequence: CASSLGGQGNEKLFF. The CDR3, as DNA: TGTGCCAGCAGCTTAGGGGGTCAGGGGAATGAAAAACTGTTTTTT.

The sample holds a few counts of this clone. The V call is TRBV13, the J call TRBJ2-7; 8 bases align to TRBD2. CDR1 is PRHDT and CDR2 is FYEKMQ in the germline V gene (reference sequence). The CDR3 is 14 residues long. V lost 5 bases, J lost 4 bases, and 7 bases stayed unmatched. The CDR3 region is CASSPSGSGYEQYF. DNA of the CDR3: TGTGCCAGCAGCCCGAGCGGGAGTGGGTACGAGCAGTACTTC.

On this clone: This sample also contains other DNA sequences that code for the same CDR3. This chain joins TRBV28 and TRBJ1-2; D ambiguous. Trimming removed 6 bases at V and 0 bases at J, with 8 bases between. The CDR3 covers 13 residues. Germline loops: CDR1 MDHEN, CDR2 SYDVKM. For the CDR3, the DNA is TGTGCCAGCAGGGACTCAACTAACTATGGCTACACCTTC. Its protein is CASRDSTNYGYTF.

This clone has a handful of counts. The chain joins TRBV5-4 to TRBJ2-7; tentative D call: TRBD1 (6 bases). CDR3 length equals 12 residues. The germline V and J ends were trimmed by 4 bases and 9 bases, with 14 bases remaining between them. The V gene's germline CDR1 is SGHNT and CDR2 YYREEE (reference sequence). CDR3 bases: TGTGCCAGCAGCCAGGACAGTTCGCGGCAGTACTTC. Its protein is CASSQDSSRQYF.

The chain joins TRBV9 to TRBJ2-5; possible D gene TRBD1, 7 bases. This CDR3 has 13 residues. The germline V and J ends were trimmed by 3 bases and 5 bases, with 11 bases remaining between them. Germline V gene sequence: CDR1 SGDLS, CDR2 YYNGEE. Here the CDR3 DNA reads TGTGCCAGCAGCGCAGGGGGGTTGGAGACCCAGTACTTC. Protein product: CASSAGGLETQYF.

The rearrangement links TRBV29-1 to TRBJ1-5; 7 nucleotides line up with TRBD1. J gave up 5 bases and V 4 bases, and 5 bases lay outside the gene matches. This CDR3 region has 13 residues. From germline, CDR1 is SQVTM and CDR2 ANQGSEA. CDR3 nucleotide sequence: TGCAGCGTTGGGGGACAGCCCGATCAGCCCCAGCATTTT. It specifies CSVGGQPDQPQHF.

About this clone itself: This CDR3 fails to terminate in the conserved phenylalanine or tryptophan, so it likely reflects a read error. The genes are TRBV7-9 and TRBJ1-2; TRBD1 is a possible D gene (6 bases). This CDR3 spans 14 amino acids. V lost 0 bases and J lost 7, with 12 bases in between. CDR1 and CDR2 (germline): SEHNR, FQNEAQ (reference sequence). CDR3: CASSLASGGVGYTV. The CDR3 nucleotides read TGTGCCAGCAGCTTAGCGTCGGGGGGCGTTGGCTACACCGTC.

V usage is TRBV5-1 and J usage is TRBJ2-5; TRBD1 agrees at 10 bases. Trimming at V came to 0 bases and at J to 10 bases, leaving 3 bases not matched to a gene. The CDR3 has 13 residues. CDR1 is SGHRS, CDR2 YFSETQ, per germline. This CDR3 is CASSLGDRGDQYF. The CDR3 nucleotides read TGCGCCAGCAGCTTGGGGGACAGGGGAGACCAGTACTTC.

In this sample, this clone turned up a few times. This chain links TRBV5-4 with TRBJ2-1; D possibly corresponds to TRBD2 (5 bases). V was shortened by 0 bases and J by 5 bases, with 9 bases between the two germline ends. Germline V CDR1 and CDR2: SGHNT, YYREEE (reference sequence). This CDR3 has 14 amino acids. CDR3 bases: TGTGCCAGCAGCTTGGAACGGGATCACAATGAGCAGTTCTTC. Translating gives CASSLERDHNEQFF.

This clone was observed a handful of times. This chain's CDR3 is CASSSHSIHNEQFF. CDR3 DNA sequence: TGTGCCAGCAGCAGTCACAGTATCCACAATGAGCAGTTCTTC. The chain combines TRBV5-8 with TRBJ2-1, with D hard to call. Germline V gene lookup returns CDR1 SGHTS and CDR2 YDEGEE. V lost 4 bases to trimming and J lost 5 bases, with 13 bases between them. There are 14 residues in the CDR3.

This sequence joins TRBV5-1 and TRBJ2-1; D remains ambiguous. CDR1 and CDR2 (germline): SGHRS, YFSETQ. The CDR3 is 16 residues long. Between the trimmed V and J ends, which lost 4 bases and 8 bases, there was a span of 22 bases. The CDR3 DNA sequence: TGCGCCAGCAGCCCACAACCCCCACCCACAACCGATGAGCAGTTCTTC. Translated: CASSPQPPPTTDEQFF. The full variable domain, in which reference TRBV5-1 and TRBJ2-1 provide the parts outside the CDR3, is KAGVTQTPRYLIKTRGQQVTLSCSPISGHRSVSWYQQTPGQGLQFLFEYFSETQRNKGNFPGRFSGRQFSNSRSEMNVSTLELGDSALYLCASSPQPPPTTDEQFFGPGTRLTVL.

This clone was detected a few times. This chain connects TRBV2 to TRBJ1-4, with no clear D. The CDR3 sequence is 11 residues long. Trimming cost V 6 bases and J 15 bases, with 14 bases left between them. Germline CDR1 SNHLY, CDR2 FYNNEI. This CDR3 reads CASRGGPRVFF. The CDR3 DNA is TGTGCCAGCAGGGGCGGGCCCCGGGTGTTTTTT.

This chain connects TRBV10-3 to TRBJ2-7; D is perhaps TRBD1 (6 bases). The CDR3 consists of 12 residues. V lost 10 bases and J lost 2, with 12 bases in between. Germline lookup yields CDR1 ENHRY and CDR2 SYGVKD. CDR3 in amino acids: CATRAGAYEQYF. For the CDR3, the DNA is TGTGCCACCCGGGCAGGGGCCTACGAGCAGTACTTC.

A few counts support this clone. The chain is built from TRBV4-1 and TRBJ2-7; D unresolved. Per germline, CDR1 MGHRA and CDR2 YSYEKL. There are 14 residues in the CDR3. With 0 bases removed from V and 3 bases from J, the gap between germline ends came to 9 bases. CDR3 protein: CASSQDPGSYEQYF. CDR3 DNA: TGCGCCAGCAGCCAAGATCCGGGTAGCTACGAGCAGTACTTC.

The chain recombines TRBV18 with TRBJ2-7, with TRBD2 identical over 7 bases. Germline V gives CDR1 KGHSH, CDR2 LQKENI. CDR3 length equals 15 residues. V was clipped by 4 bases and J by 2 bases; unmatched bases: 8. The CDR3 here is CASSLDPRGAYEQYF. CDR3 DNA sequence: TGTGCCAGCTCACTTGACCCCCGGGGGGCCTACGAGCAGTACTTC. Using reference TRBV18 and TRBJ2-7 for the parts outside the CDR3, the full variable domain is NAGVMQNPRHLVRRRGQEARLRCSPMKGHSHVYWYRQLPEEGLKFMVYLQKENIIDESGMPKERFSAEFPKEGPSILRIQQVVRGDSAAYFCASSLDPRGAYEQYFGPGTRLTVT.

A few counts support this clone. The CDR3 loop is CAWSVRGWLRGYTF. CDR3 sequence (DNA): TGTGCCTGGAGTGTACGGGGATGGTTACGTGGCTACACCTTC. The gene calls are TRBV30 and TRBJ1-2; no firm D call. The V end lost 0 bases, the J end lost 7 bases, and 15 bases lay between the germline ends. The CDR3 is 14 amino acids. Germline V gene sequence: CDR1 GTSNPN, CDR2 SVGIG (reference sequence). Full variable domain (missing parts from reference TRBV30 and TRBJ1-2): SQTIHQWPATLVQPVGSPLSLECTVEGTSNPNLYWYRQAAGRGLQLLFYSVGIGQISSEVPQNLSASRPQDRQFILSSKKLLLSDSGFYLCAWSVRGWLRGYTFGSGTRLTVV.

The rearrangement links TRBV28 to TRBJ2-7; 9 bases line up with TRBD1. The CDR3 totals 14 residues. Trimming cost V 6 bases and J 5 bases; bases outside gene matches: 8. Germline loops: CDR1 MDHEN, CDR2 SYDVKM. The CDR3 DNA follows: TGTGCCAGCAGCCCGGACAGGGGAGCCCACGAGCAGTACTTC. It specifies CASSPDRGAHEQYF.

This clone was recorded a few times. V is TRBV6-5 and J is TRBJ2-1; possibly TRBD1 for D (5 bases). CDR1 is MNHEY, CDR2 SVGAGI, per germline. This CDR3 contains 15 residues. V was cut by 3 bases and J by 3 bases, with 12 bases left in between. The CDR3 DNA sequence: TGTGCCAGCAGTTATGTTGCAGGGCTCTACAATGAGCAGTTCTTC. Translating it yields CASSYVAGLYNEQFF.

The rearrangement uses TRBV10-3 and TRBJ2-3; maybe TRBD1 (5 bases). The V and J ends lost 3 bases and 4 bases respectively, with 14 bases between them. CDR3 length equals 15 residues. Germline lookup yields CDR1 ENHRY and CDR2 SYGVKD. CDR3 nucleotide sequence: TGTGCCATCAGTGAACCCAGGGAAATTCCAGATACGCAGTATTTT. The encoded protein is CAISEPREIPDTQYF.

This clone was detected a few times. The chain links TRBV5-4 to TRBJ2-6; 7 bases line up with TRBD2. Looked up from germline, CDR1 is SGHNT and CDR2 is YYREEE (reference sequence). The CDR3 runs 16 residues. V was pared by 0 bases and J by 0 bases, with 0 bases of the junction left unmatched. The CDR3 reads CASSLAGGSGANVLTF. CDR3 coding DNA: TGTGCCAGCAGCTTGGCGGGGGGCTCTGGGGCCAACGTCCTGACTTTC.

This clone occurred a few times. The rearrangement uses TRBV29-1 and TRBJ2-3; weak D call: TRBD2 (6 bases). In germline, CDR1 is SQVTM, CDR2 ANQGSEA. V lost 4 bases, J lost 2 bases, and 10 bases lay in between. CDR3 length: 13 amino acids. CDR3 nucleotides: TGCAGCGTTGTCGGGACTCTCACAGATACGCAGTATTTT. Translating it yields CSVVGTLTDTQYF.

This clone has more than one count but fewer than ten. The V call is TRBV29-1, the J call TRBJ1-2, with 8 bases that match TRBD1. Germline lookup yields CDR1 SQVTM and CDR2 ANQGSEA. V lost 6 bases to trimming and J lost 7 bases; unmatched junction nucleotides: 16. CDR3 length: 15 amino acids. CDR3 in amino acids: CSVRTDETGAGGYTF. The CDR3 coding sequence is TGCAGCGTACGAACCGATGAGACAGGGGCTGGTGGCTACACCTTC.

A few counts support this clone. The rearrangement uses TRBV5-4 and TRBJ2-2, with 12 bases lining up with TRBD2. This CDR3 contains 14 residues. Germline V gene lookup returns CDR1 SGHNT and CDR2 YYREEE (reference sequence). Unmatched junction bases numbered 4, after V lost 6 bases and J lost 7 bases. The CDR3 loop is CASTSGGAFGELFF. In DNA, the CDR3 is TGTGCCAGCACTAGCGGGGGGGCTTTCGGGGAGCTGTTTTTT.